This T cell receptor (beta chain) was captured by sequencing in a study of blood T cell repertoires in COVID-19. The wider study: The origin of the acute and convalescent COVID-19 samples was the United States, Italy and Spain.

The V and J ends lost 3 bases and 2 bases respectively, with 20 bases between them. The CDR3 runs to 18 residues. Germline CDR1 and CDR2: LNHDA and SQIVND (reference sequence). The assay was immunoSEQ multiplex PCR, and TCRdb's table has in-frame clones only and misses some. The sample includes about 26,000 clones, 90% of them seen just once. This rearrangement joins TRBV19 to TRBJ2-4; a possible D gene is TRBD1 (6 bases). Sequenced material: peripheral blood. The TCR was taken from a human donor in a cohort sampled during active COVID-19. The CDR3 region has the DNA TGTGCCAGTAGTATGGCTATAGGGGGAGACGCCACCAAAAACATTCAGTACTTC. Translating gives CASSMAIGGDATKNIQYF.